This TCR beta chain was documented in a study of neurological immune-mediated disorders. Study-wide results and limits: HTLV-1-associated myelopathy led in TCR clonal expansion, while multiple sclerosis ranked lowest, below healthy controls.

CDR1 SGHRS and CDR2 YFSETQ come from the germline V gene. The germline V and J ends were trimmed by 0 bases and 5 bases, with 11 bases remaining between them. The CDR3 has 14 residues. PBMCs numbering 2 million and stored at -80 C yielded the unsorted libraries. This clonotype was detected ten times or more. Its specificity is not known. The cDNA was generated through 5'RACE incorporating 10-nucleotide random UMIs. Over 160 million TCR-beta sequences from 15-18 subjects were obtained in each sequencing run. MiXCR, run by TCRdb on the 5' RACE reads, gives a single entry per CDR3 protein. The sample gives approximately 30,000 distinct CDR3 sequences, 15% of which show up once; 25% to 35% is in the top ten.

The sample taken for sequencing was PBMCs. V gene TRBV5-1 combines with J gene TRBJ2-5, with D possibly being TRBD2 (6 bases). The origin of this receptor is an older man in good health. The CDR3 coding sequence is TGCGCCAGCAGCTTGGCCGCGGGGACGGAGACCCAGTACTTC. As protein: CASSLAAGTETQYF.